Below, 22 T cell receptor beta chains from the same sample are listed, as sequenced in a study of blood T cell repertoires in COVID-19. The assay was immunoSEQ multiplex PCR, and TCRdb's table has in-frame clones only and misses some. The sample consists of 25,000 to 35,000 clones, approximately 80% of them appearing once. What was sequenced was peripheral blood. The receptors shown here come from a human donor in a cohort sampled during active COVID-19.

The rearrangement uses TRBV6-1 and TRBJ2-3, with 11 bases that match TRBD2. The J segment lost 1 base and the V segment lost 4 bases, leaving 4 bases of the junction unmatched. The CDR3 sequence is 16 residues long. The germline V gene encodes CDR1 MNHNS and CDR2 SASEGT. CDR3 sequence reads: CASSAIAGGRTDTQYF. For the CDR3, the DNA is TGTGCCAGCAGTGCAATAGCGGGGGGGCGCACAGATACGCAGTATTTT.

The chain couples TRBV11-2 to TRBJ2-3; maybe TRBD1 (5 bases). Per germline, CDR1 SGHAT and CDR2 FQNNGV. Trimming stripped 3 bases from V and 0 bases from J, with 7 bases between. The CDR3 spans 14 residues. CDR3 coding DNA: TGTGCCAGCAGCTTTTACAGGAGCACAGATACGCAGTATTTT. Encoded protein: CASSFYRSTDTQYF.

The J gene is TRBJ1-4, the V gene TRBV6-5, with TRBD1 as a possible D gene (6 bases). The V end lost 7 bases, the J end lost 2 bases, and 11 bases lay between the germline ends. Germline assignment: CDR1 MNHEY and CDR2 SVGAGI. The CDR3 extends over 14 amino acids. CDR3 sequence reads: CASTAGATNEKLFF. The CDR3 coding sequence is TGTGCCAGCACGGCGGGGGCCACTAATGAAAAACTGTTTTTT.

The rearrangement links TRBV5-4 to TRBJ1-6, with TRBD1 matching 7 bases. Germline-derived CDR1 and CDR2 are SGHNT and YYREEE (reference sequence). V trimming: 3 bases; J trimming: 4 bases; junction bases outside the gene matches: 7. The CDR3 is made up of 16 amino acids. In DNA, the CDR3 is TGTGCCAGCAGCTCCGAACAGGGGCGGTATAATTCACCCCTCCACTTT. This encodes CASSSEQGRYNSPLHF.

There are a few counts of this clone. J is TRBJ2-5 and V is TRBV6-5, with 8 nucleotides matching TRBD2. The CDR3 runs to 14 residues. Germline trimming cut 5 bases from V and 4 bases from J; bases unmatched to any gene: 6. CDR1 and CDR2 from the germline V gene are MNHEY and SVGAGI. The CDR3 region is CASSRTSGGETQYF. The CDR3 coding sequence is TGTGCCAGCAGTCGAACTAGCGGCGGAGAGACCCAGTACTTC.

The rearrangement links TRBV27 to TRBJ1-2, with 9 bases aligning to TRBD1. Germline trimming cut 5 bases from V and 4 bases from J; bases unmatched to any gene: 17. The CDR3 sequence is 18 residues long. The germline V gene encodes CDR1 MNHEY and CDR2 SMNVEV (reference sequence). CDR3 protein: CASSPIGIGTGTIYGYTF. The CDR3 region has the DNA TGTGCCAGCAGTCCTATCGGGATAGGGACAGGGACCATCTATGGCTACACCTTC.

This chain connects TRBV5-1 to TRBJ1-3; 7 bases are a match to TRBD1. Germline trimming cut 0 bases from V and 4 bases from J; bases unmatched to any gene: 7. The germline CDR1 and CDR2 sequences are SGHRS and YFSETQ. There are 16 residues in the CDR3. CDR3 coding DNA: TGCGCCAGCAGCTTGGCGGGCAGGGGGTCCGGAAACACCATATATTTT. Residues: CASSLAGRGSGNTIYF.

The chain employs TRBV18 and TRBJ2-2; maybe TRBD2 (5 bases). Trimming shortened V by 3 bases and J by 4 bases, and 12 bases separated the two germline ends. There are 15 residues in the CDR3. The germline CDR1 and CDR2 sequences are KGHSH and LQKENI. The CDR3 nucleotides read TGTGCCAGCTCACCTTTGACGGGATTCACCGGGGAGCTGTTTTTT. Translated: CASSPLTGFTGELFF.

V usage is TRBV7-9 and J usage is TRBJ2-1; TRBD1 aligns across 8 bases. Unmatched junction bases numbered 10, after V lost 2 bases and J lost 4 bases. The CDR3 runs to 17 residues. CDR1 is SEHNR and CDR2 is FQNEAQ in the germline V gene (reference sequence). Here the CDR3 reads CASSLLGGTGLYNEQFF. The CDR3 DNA reads TGTGCCAGCAGCTTACTAGGCGGGACAGGATTATACAATGAGCAGTTCTTC. Together with reference TRBV7-9 and TRBJ2-1, the CDR3 gives the full variable domain: DTGVSQNPRHKITKRGQNVTFRCDPISEHNRLYWYRQTLGQGPEFLTYFQNEAQLEKSRLLSDRFSAERPKGSFSTLEIQRTEQGDSAMYLCASSLLGGTGLYNEQFFGPGTRLTVL.

This rearrangement joins TRBV7-9 to TRBJ2-7; D may be TRBD1 (6 bases). CDR3 length: 13 residues. The V gene's germline CDR1 is SEHNR and CDR2 FQNEAQ (reference sequence). The germline V and J ends were trimmed by 2 bases and 11 bases, with 16 bases remaining between them. DNA of the CDR3: TGTGCCAGCAGCTTATTGGTCGGGCAGGGGAAGTACTTC. This sequence encodes CASSLLVGQGKYF.

The genes are TRBV18 and TRBJ2-5; D ambiguous. Trimming stripped 5 bases from V and 3 bases from J, with 13 bases between. The CDR3 covers 14 residues. Looked up from germline, CDR1 is KGHSH and CDR2 is LQKENI. CDR3 coding DNA: TGTGCCAGCTCAGCAGCGACTGGAAAAGAGACCCAGTACTTC. It encodes CASSAATGKETQYF.

This clone was counted only a few times. The rearrangement links TRBV5-6 to TRBJ1-2; TRBD1 might be the D (5 bases). Germline V lookup: CDR1 SGHDT, CDR2 YYEEEE. V gave up 1 base and J gave up 4 bases, with 8 bases separating them. The CDR3 is 13 amino acids. The DNA of the CDR3 is TGTGCCAGCAGCTTGCGGGGGTCCTATGGCTACACCTTC. Translating gives CASSLRGSYGYTF.

This clone has more than one count but fewer than ten. V is TRBV19 and J is TRBJ2-5; TRBD1 matches at 9 bases. The CDR3 runs to 13 residues. The trim removed 10 bases at V and 5 bases at J, leaving 8 bases unmatched. From germline, CDR1 is LNHDA and CDR2 SQIVND (reference sequence). The CDR3 nucleotides are TGTGCCACCAAGGGACAGGGAAAGGAGACCCAGTACTTC. Its translation is CATKGQGKETQYF.

The genes are TRBV28 and TRBJ2-3, with 9 nucleotides matching TRBD2. Trimming took 7 bases from V and 5 from J; bases not matched to a gene: 10. The CDR3 spans 15 residues. Germline V gene data show CDR1 as MDHEN and CDR2 as SYDVKM. Here the CDR3 reads CASKTGGGARDTQYF. The CDR3 DNA reads as TGTGCCAGCAAGACCGGCGGGGGGGCAAGAGATACGCAGTATTTT.

This chain links TRBV6-5 with TRBJ2-7, with 7 bases matching TRBD1. Looked up from germline, CDR1 is MNHEY and CDR2 is SVGAGI. V was clipped by 6 bases and J by 3 bases; unmatched bases: 8. The CDR3 consists of 14 residues. The CDR3 sequence: CASRTGTALYEQYF. CDR3 DNA sequence: TGTGCCAGCAGGACCGGGACAGCTCTCTACGAGCAGTACTTC.

The gene calls are TRBV11-2 and TRBJ2-5, with D unresolved. Germline V gene data show CDR1 as SGHAT and CDR2 as FQNNGV. CDR3 size: 15 residues. The V end was cut by 5 bases, the J end by 6 bases, with 19 bases between. This chain's CDR3 is CASSPLGAVLQTQYF. The DNA of the CDR3 is TGTGCCAGCAGCCCCCTCGGCGCGGTACTGCAGACCCAGTACTTC. Complete variable domain (other parts from reference TRBV11-2 and TRBJ2-5): EAGVAQSPRYKIIEKRQSVAFWCNPISGHATLYWYQQILGQGPKLLIQFQNNGVVDDSQLPKDRFSAERLKGVDSTLKIQPAKLEDSAVYLCASSPLGAVLQTQYFGPGTRLLVL.

The rearrangement joins TRBV28 to TRBJ1-5; 9 bases are shared with TRBD1. This CDR3 region has 19 residues. With V trimmed by 5 bases and J by 2 bases, 16 bases remained unmatched. Germline CDR1 and CDR2: MDHEN and SYDVKM. Written as DNA, the CDR3 is TGTGCCAGCAGTCTTTCCCCGGGACAGGGAACGATGGGCAATCAGCCCCAGCATTTT. Translation: CASSLSPGQGTMGNQPQHF.

The gene calls are TRBV4-1 and TRBJ1-1; no clear D. The CDR3 totals 16 residues. CDR1 and CDR2 from the germline V gene are MGHRA and YSYEKL. Trimming took 3 bases from V and 0 from J, leaving 14 bases between them. The CDR3 DNA follows: TGCGCCAGCAGCCACCGCAGGCGACAAATGAACACTGAAGCTTTCTTT. Translating it yields CASSHRRRQMNTEAFF.

This sequence joins TRBV28 and TRBJ1-4, with TRBD1 identical over 12 bases. V dropped 4 bases and J dropped 8; count of bases not matched to a gene: 8. CDR1 is MDHEN and CDR2 is SYDVKM in the germline V gene. The CDR3 extends over 16 amino acids. This CDR3 is CASSSAGTGGQEKLFF. DNA of the CDR3: TGTGCCAGCAGTTCTGCCGGGACAGGGGGCCAGGAAAAACTGTTTTTT.

The chain links TRBV5-4 to TRBJ2-2; 9 positions agree with TRBD1. The length of the CDR3 is 15 residues. Per germline, CDR1 SGHNT and CDR2 YYREEE (reference sequence). Trimming took 0 bases from V and 3 from J; bases not matched to a gene: 0. The chain's CDR3 is CASSLGDRDTGELFF. CDR3 in DNA: TGTGCCAGCAGCTTGGGGGACAGGGACACCGGGGAGCTGTTTTTT.

The chain links TRBV6-2 or TRBV6-3 to TRBJ2-5; the match to TRBD2 covers 9 bases. Per germline, CDR1 MNHEY and CDR2 SVGEGT. CDR3 length: 15 residues. V lost 6 bases, J lost 7 bases, and 12 bases stayed unmatched. DNA of the CDR3: TGTGCCAGCAGCTCCGGGATAGCGGGGGTAGGGACCCAGTACTTC. It codes for CASSSGIAGVGTQYF.

The chain couples TRBV7-8 to TRBJ1-4; TRBD1 is a possible D gene (6 bases). This CDR3 spans 15 amino acids. V was cut by 4 bases and J by 7 bases, with 16 bases left in between. CDR1 SGHVS and CDR2 FQNEAQ come from the germline V gene. The CDR3 bases are TGTGCCAGCAGCTCCGCGGGGGCGGACGGTGAAAAACTGTTTTTT. Encoded protein: CASSSAGADGEKLFF.